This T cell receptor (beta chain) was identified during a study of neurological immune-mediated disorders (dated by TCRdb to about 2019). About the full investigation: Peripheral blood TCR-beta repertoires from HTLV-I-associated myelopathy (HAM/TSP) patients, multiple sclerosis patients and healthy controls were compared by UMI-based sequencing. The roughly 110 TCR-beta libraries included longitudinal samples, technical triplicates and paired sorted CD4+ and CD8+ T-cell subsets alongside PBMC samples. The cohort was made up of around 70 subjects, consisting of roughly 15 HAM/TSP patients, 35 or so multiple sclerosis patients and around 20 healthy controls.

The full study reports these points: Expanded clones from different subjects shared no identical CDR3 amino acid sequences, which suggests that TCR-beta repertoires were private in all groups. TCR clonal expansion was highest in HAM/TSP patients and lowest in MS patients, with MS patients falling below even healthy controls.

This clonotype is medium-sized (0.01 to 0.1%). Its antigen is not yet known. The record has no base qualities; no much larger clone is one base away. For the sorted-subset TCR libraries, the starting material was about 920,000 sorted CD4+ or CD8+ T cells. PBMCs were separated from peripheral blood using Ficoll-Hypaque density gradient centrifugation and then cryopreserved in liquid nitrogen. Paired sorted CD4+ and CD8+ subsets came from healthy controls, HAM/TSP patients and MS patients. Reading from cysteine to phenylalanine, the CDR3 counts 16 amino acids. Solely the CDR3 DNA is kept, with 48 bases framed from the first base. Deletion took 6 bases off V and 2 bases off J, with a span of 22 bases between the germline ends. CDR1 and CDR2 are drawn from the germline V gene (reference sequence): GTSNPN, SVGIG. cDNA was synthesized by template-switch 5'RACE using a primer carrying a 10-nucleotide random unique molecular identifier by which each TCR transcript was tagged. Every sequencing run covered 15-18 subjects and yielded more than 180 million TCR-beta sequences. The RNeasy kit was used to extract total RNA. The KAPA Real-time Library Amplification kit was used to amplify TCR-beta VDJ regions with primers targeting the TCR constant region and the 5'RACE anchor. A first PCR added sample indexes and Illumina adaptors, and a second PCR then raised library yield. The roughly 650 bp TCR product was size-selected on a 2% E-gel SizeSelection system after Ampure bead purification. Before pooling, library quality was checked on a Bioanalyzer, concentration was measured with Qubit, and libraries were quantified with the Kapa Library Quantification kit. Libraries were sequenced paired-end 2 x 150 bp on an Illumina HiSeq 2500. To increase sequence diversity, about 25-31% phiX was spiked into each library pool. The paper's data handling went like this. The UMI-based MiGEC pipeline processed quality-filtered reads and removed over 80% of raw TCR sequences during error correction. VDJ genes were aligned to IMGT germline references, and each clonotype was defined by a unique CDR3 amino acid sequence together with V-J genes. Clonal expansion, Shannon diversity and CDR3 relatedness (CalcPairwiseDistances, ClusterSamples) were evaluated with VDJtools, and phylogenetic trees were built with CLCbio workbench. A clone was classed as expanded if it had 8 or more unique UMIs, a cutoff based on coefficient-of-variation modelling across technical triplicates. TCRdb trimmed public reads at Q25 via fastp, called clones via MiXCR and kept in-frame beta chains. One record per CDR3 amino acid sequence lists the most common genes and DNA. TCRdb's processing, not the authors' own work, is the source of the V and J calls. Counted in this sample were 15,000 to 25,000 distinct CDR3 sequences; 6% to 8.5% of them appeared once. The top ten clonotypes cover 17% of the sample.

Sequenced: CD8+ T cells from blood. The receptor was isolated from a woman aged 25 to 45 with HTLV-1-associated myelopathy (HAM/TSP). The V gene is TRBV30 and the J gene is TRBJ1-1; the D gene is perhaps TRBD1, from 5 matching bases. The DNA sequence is TGTGCCTGCTCTGGGACGGCTGTGGTCGGAAACACTGAAGCTTTCTTT. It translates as CACSGTAVVGNTEAFF.